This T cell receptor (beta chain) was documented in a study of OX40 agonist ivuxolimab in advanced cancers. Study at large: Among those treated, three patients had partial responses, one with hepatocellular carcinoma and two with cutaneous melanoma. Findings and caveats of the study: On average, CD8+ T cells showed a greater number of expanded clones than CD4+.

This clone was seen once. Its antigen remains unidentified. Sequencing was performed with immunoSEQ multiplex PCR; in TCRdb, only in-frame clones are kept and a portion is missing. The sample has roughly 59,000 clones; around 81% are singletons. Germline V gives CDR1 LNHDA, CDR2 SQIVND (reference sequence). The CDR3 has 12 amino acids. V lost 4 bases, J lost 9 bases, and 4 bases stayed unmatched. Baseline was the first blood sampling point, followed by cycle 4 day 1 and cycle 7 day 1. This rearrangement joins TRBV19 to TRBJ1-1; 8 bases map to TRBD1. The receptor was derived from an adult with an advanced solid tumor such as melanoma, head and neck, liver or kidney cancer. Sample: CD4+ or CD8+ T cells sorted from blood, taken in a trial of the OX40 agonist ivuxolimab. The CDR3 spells CASSTQGGQAFF. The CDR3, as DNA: TGTGCCAGTAGTACACAGGGGGGACAAGCTTTCTTT.